This T cell receptor beta chain was sequenced in a study of blood T cell repertoires in COVID-19. Study summary: Samples came from the United States, Italy and Spain, spanning acute and convalescent COVID-19.

This clone turned up a few times. Living in 24 US areas, the participants were between roughly 18 and 89 years of age. Cohort assignment relied on participant-reported clinical history. Cohort 3 recovered donors had two negative PCRs, clearance, or symptom resolution. Clones were sequenced by immunoSEQ multiplex PCR, and TCRdb holds only the in-frame ones, with some missing. Among roughly 200,000 clones, about nine tenths were seen once, and the ten largest hold 2% to 2.5%. The CDR3 extends over 15 amino acids. Per germline, CDR1 LNHNV and CDR2 YYDKDF (reference sequence). With 5 bases clipped from V and 4 bases from J, the junction kept 6 bases outside the gene matches.

The J gene is TRBJ1-3, the V gene TRBV15, with 9 nucleotides matching TRBD1. This sequence was found in a woman aged 25 to 39 who had recovered from COVID-19. Sequenced: PBMCs or T cells enriched from blood (not recorded which). CDR3: CATSGDREKGNTIYF. Written as DNA, the CDR3 is TGTGCCACCAGCGGGGACAGGGAGAAAGGAAACACCATATATTTT.